Described below is a single TCR beta chain sequence and its context. This specimen comes from a study of T cell changes during pregnancy in multiple sclerosis. The CDR3 consists of 14 residues. Trimming cost V 5 bases and J 4 bases; bases outside gene matches: 6. Per the germline V gene, CDR1 is SGHRS and CDR2 is YFSETQ. TCRdb's table, derived via immunoSEQ multiplex PCR, lists solely in-frame clones and lacks some. This table holds about 45,000 clones, about 87% found once. This specimen was peripheral blood, taken in the first trimester of pregnancy. This TCR was recovered from a female donor with multiple sclerosis, enrolled in a pregnancy study. The chain has TRBV5-1 and TRBJ2-3, with TRBD2 matching over 8 bases. This chain's CDR3 is CASRPGGPADTQYF. The CDR3 DNA follows: TGCGCCAGCAGACCGGGGGGGCCGGCAGATACGCAGTATTTT.